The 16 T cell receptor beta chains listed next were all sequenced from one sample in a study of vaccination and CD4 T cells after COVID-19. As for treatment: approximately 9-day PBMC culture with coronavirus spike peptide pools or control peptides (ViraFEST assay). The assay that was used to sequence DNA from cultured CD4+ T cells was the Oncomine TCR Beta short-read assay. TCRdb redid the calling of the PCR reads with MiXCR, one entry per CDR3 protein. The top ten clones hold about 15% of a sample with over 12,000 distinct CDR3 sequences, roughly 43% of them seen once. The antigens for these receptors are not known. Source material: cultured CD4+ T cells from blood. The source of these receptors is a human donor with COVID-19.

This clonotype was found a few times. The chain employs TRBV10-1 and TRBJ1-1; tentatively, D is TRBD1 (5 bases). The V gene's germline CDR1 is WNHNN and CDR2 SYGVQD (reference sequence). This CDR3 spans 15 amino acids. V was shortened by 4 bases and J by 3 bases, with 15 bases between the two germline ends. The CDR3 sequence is CASSATRVGYTEAFF. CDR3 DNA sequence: TGCGCCAGCAGTGCCACCAGGGTGGGGTACACTGAAGCTTTCTTT.

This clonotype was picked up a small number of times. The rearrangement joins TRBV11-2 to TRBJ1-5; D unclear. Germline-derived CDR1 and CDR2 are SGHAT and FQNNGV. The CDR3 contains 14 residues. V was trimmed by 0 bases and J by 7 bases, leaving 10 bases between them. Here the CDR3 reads CASSLDLGRQPQHF. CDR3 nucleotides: TGTGCCAGCAGCTTAGATCTTGGGCGGCAGCCCCAGCATTTT.

The CDR3 sequence: CASTWDRITSGNTIYF. Here the CDR3 DNA reads TGTGCCAGCACCTGGGACAGGATTACTTCTGGAAACACCATATATTTT. The genes are TRBV6-2 or TRBV6-3 and TRBJ1-3; 8 nucleotides align to TRBD1. The V gene end was trimmed by 7 bases and the J gene end by 1 base; junction bases not matched to a gene: 9. The CDR3 spans 16 residues. Per the germline V gene, CDR1 is MNHEY and CDR2 is SVGEGT.

The CDR3 sequence is CASSSWGQGNSPLHF. The DNA of the CDR3 is TGTGCCAGCAGTTCCTGGGGACAGGGCAATTCACCCCTCCACTTT. The chain couples TRBV6-5 to TRBJ1-6; the match to TRBD1 covers 9 bases. Germline V gene data show CDR1 as MNHEY and CDR2 as SVGAGI. The CDR3 consists of 15 residues. V lost 4 bases and J lost 7; bases outside the gene matches: 5.

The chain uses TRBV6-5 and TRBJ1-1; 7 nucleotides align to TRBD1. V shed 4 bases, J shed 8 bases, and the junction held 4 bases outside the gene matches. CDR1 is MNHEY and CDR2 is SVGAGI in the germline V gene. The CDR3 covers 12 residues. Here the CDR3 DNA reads TGTGCCAGCAGTTTCCGACAGGGAGAAGCTTTCTTT. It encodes CASSFRQGEAFF.

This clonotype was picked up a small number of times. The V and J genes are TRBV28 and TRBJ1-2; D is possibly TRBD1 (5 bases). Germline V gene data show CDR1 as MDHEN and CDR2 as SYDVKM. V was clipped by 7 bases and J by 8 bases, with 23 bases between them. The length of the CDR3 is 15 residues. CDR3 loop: CASTSDKLPNRGYTF. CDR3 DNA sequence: TGTGCCAGCACCTCGGACAAACTGCCAAACCGCGGCTACACCTTC.

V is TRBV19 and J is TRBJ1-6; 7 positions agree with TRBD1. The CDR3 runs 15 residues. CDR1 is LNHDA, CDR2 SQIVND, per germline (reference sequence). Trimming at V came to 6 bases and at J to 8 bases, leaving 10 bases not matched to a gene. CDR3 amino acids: CASRAQTGTDSPLHF. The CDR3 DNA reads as TGTGCCAGTAGGGCCCAGACAGGGACCGATTCACCCCTCCACTTT.

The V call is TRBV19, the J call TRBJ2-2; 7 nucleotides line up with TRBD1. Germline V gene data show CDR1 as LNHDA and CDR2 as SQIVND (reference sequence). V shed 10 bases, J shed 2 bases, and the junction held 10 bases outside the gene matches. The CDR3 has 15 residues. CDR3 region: CATTPTGLNTGELFF. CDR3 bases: TGTGCCACCACACCGACAGGGCTAAACACCGGGGAGCTGTTTTTT.

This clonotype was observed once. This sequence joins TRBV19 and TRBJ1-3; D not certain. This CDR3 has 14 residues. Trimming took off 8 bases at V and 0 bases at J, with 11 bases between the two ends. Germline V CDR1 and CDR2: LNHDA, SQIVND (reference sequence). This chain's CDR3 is CASWGTLSGNTIYF. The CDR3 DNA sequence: TGTGCCAGTTGGGGAACCCTCTCTGGAAACACCATATATTTT. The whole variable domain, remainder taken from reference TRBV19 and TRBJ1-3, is DGGITQSPKYLFRKEGQNVTLSCEQNLNHDAMYWYRQDPGQGLRLIYYSQIVNDFQKGDIAEGYSVSREKKESFPLTVTSAQKNPTAFYLCASWGTLSGNTIYFGEGSWLTVV.

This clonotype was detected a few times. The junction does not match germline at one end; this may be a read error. Written as DNA, the CDR3 is TGTGCCAGCAGTGAAGCTACTAGCGGGGGGTTAAATTTT. Its protein is CASSEATSGGLNF. J is TRBJ2-3 and V is TRBV6-1; 12 bases match TRBD2. Germline V gives CDR1 MNHNS, CDR2 SASEGT. The CDR3 is 13 residues long.

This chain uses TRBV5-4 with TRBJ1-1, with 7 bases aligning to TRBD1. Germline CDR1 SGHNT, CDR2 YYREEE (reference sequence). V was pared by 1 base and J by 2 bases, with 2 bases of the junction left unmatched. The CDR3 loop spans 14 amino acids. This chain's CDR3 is CASSLRGGNTEAFF. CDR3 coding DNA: TGTGCCAGCAGCTTGCGAGGGGGCAACACTGAAGCTTTCTTT. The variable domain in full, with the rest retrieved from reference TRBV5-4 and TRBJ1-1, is ETGVTQSPTHLIKTRGQQVTLRCSSQSGHNTVSWYQQALGQGPQFIFQYYREEENGRGNFPPRFSGLQFPNYSSELNVNALELDDSALYLCASSLRGGNTEAFFGQGTRLTVV.

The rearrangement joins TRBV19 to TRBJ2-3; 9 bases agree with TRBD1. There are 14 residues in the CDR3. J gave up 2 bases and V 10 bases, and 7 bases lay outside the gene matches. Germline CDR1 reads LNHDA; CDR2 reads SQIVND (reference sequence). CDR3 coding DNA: TGTGCCACATCGGACAGGGGACACACAGATACGCAGTATTTT. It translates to CATSDRGHTDTQYF.

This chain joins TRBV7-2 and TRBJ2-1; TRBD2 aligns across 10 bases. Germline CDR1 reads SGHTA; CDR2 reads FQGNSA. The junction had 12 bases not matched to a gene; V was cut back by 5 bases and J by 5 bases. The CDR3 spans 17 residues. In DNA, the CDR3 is TGTGCCAGCAGCCGACGGGGGGCTAGCGGGGGCCACAATGAGCAGTTCTTC. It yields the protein CASSRRGASGGHNEQFF. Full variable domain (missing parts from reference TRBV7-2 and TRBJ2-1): GAGVSQSPSNKVTEKGKDVELRCDPISGHTALYWYRQSLGQGLEFLIYFQGNSAPDKSGLPSDRFSAERTGGSVSTLTIQRTQQEDSAVYLCASSRRGASGGHNEQFFGPGTRLTVL.

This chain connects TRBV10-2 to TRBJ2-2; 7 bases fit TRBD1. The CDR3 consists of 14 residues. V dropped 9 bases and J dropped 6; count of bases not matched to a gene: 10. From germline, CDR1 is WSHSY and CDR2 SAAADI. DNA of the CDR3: TGCGCCAGTTCCTTGGGCCAGGGGGCCGGGGAGCTGTTTTTT. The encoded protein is CASSLGQGAGELFF.

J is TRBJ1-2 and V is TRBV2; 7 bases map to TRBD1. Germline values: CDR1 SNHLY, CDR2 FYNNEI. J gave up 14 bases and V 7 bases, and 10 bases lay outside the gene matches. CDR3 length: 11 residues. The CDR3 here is CASKITGTATF. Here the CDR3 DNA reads TGTGCCAGCAAGATCACCGGGACAGCAACCTTC.

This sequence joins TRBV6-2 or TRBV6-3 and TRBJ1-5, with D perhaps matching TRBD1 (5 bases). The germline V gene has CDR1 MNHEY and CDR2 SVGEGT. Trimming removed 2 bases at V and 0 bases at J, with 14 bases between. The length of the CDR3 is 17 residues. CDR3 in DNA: TGTGCCAGCAGTTACCCAGTGACAGCTTATAGCAATCAGCCCCAGCATTTT. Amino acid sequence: CASSYPVTAYSNQPQHF.